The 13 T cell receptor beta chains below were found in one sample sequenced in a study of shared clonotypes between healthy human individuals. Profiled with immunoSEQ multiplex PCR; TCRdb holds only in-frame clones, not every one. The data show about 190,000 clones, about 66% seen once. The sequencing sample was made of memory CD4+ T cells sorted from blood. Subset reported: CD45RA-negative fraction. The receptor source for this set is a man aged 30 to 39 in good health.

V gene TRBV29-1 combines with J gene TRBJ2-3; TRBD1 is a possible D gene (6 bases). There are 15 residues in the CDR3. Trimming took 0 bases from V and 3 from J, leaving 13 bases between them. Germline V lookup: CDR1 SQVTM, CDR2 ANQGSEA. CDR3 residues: CSVEDRARGTDTQYF. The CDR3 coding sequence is TGCAGCGTTGAAGATCGGGCCAGGGGTACAGATACGCAGTATTTT.

The CDR3 loop reads CASSVPRGTDYNEQFF. DNA for the CDR3: TGTGCCAGCAGCGTCCCCCGAGGGACTGATTACAATGAGCAGTTCTTC. J is TRBJ2-1 and V is TRBV9; maybe TRBD2 (6 bases). V was pared by 2 bases and J by 4 bases, with 16 bases between. Germline V gives CDR1 SGDLS, CDR2 YYNGEE. This CDR3 has 16 amino acids. Variable domain in full (rest from reference TRBV9 and TRBJ2-1): DSGVTQTPKHLITATGQRVTLRCSPRSGDLSVYWYQQSLDQGLQFLIQYYNGEERAKGNILERFSAQQFPDLHSELNLSSLELGDSALYFCASSVPRGTDYNEQFFGPGTRLTVL.

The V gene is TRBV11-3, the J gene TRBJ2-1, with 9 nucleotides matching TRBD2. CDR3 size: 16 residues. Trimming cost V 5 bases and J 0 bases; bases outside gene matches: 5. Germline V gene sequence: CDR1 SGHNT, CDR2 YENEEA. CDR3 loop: CASSHSGRSSYNEQFF. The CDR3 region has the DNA TGTGCCAGCAGCCACAGCGGGAGGAGCTCCTACAATGAGCAGTTCTTC.

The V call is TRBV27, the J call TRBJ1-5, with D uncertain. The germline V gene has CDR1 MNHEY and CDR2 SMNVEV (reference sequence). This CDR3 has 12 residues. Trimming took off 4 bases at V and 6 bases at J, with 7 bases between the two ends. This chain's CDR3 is CASSSNGQPQHF. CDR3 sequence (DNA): TGTGCCAGCAGTTCAAACGGTCAGCCCCAGCATTTT.

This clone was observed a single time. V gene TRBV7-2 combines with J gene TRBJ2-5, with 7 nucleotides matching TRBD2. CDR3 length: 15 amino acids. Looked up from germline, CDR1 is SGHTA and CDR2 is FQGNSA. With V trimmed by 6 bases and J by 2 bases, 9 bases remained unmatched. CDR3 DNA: TGTGCCAGCAGAAGACCGGGGACTACGCAAGAGACCCAGTACTTC. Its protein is CASRRPGTTQETQYF.

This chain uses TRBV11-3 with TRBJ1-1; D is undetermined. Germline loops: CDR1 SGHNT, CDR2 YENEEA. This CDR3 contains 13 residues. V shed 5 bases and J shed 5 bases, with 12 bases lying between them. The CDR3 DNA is TGTGCCAGCAGCCCTTCCCGCGGGACTGAAGCTTTCTTT. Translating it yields CASSPSRGTEAFF.

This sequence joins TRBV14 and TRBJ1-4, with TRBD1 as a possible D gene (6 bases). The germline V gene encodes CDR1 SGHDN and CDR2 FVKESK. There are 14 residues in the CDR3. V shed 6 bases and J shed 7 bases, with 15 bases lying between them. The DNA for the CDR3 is TGTGCCAGCAGTCCAAGGGGGGTCGGTGAAAAACTGTTTTTT. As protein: CASSPRGVGEKLFF.

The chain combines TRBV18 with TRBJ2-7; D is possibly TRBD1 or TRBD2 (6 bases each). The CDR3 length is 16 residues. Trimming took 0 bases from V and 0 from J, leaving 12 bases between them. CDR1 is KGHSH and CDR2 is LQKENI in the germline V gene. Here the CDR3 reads CASSPPRGVSSYEQYF. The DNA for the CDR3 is TGTGCCAGCTCACCACCGAGGGGGGTAAGCTCCTACGAGCAGTACTTC.

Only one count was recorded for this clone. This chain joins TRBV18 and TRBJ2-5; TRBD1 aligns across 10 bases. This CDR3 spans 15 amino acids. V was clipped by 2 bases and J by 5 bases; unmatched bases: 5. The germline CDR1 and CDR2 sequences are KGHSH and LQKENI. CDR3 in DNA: TGTGCCAGCTCACCAGGACAGGGGGTTGGTGAGACCCAGTACTTC. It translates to CASSPGQGVGETQYF.

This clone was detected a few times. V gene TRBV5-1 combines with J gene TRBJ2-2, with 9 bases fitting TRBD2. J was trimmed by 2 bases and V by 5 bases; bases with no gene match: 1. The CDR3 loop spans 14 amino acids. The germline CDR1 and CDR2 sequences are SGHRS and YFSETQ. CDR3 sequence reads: CASSSGSNTGELFF. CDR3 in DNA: TGCGCCAGCAGTAGCGGGAGTAACACCGGGGAGCTGTTTTTT.

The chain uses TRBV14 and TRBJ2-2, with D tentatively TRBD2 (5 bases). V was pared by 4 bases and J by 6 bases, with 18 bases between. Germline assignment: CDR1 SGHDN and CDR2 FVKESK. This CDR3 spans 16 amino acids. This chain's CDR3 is CASSPAVWVYPGELFF. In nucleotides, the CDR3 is TGTGCCAGCAGCCCAGCGGTTTGGGTATATCCCGGGGAGCTGTTTTTT.

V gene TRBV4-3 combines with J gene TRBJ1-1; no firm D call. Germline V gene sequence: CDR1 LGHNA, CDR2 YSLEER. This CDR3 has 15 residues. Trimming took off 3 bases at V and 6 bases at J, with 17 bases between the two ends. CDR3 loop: CASSHTARVEAEAFF. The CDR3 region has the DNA TGCGCCAGCAGCCACACAGCGAGGGTTGAGGCTGAAGCTTTCTTT.

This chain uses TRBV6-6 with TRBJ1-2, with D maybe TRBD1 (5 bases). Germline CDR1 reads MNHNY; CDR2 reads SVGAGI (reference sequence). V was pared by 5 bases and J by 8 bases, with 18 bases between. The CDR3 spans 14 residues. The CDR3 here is CASSGVRAEGGYTF. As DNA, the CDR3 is TGTGCCAGCAGTGGAGTTAGGGCCGAGGGGGGCTACACCTTC.